This T cell receptor (beta chain) was observed in a study of blood T cell repertoires in COVID-19. TCRdb's table, derived via immunoSEQ multiplex PCR, lists solely in-frame clones and lacks some. Of 45,000 to 50,000 clones in the sample, around 85% were seen once. The length of the CDR3 is 14 residues. V lost 5 bases, J lost 4 bases, and 15 bases lay in between. Per the germline V gene, CDR1 is MDHEN and CDR2 is SYDVKM. The J gene is TRBJ2-7, the V gene TRBV28, with D possibly TRBD1 on 5 matching bases. The clonotype was recovered from a woman older than 75 with COVID-19, enrolled during active disease. Sequenced sample: peripheral blood. The CDR3 DNA is TGTGCCAGCAGTAGCTCAGGGCCCCAATACGAGCAGTACTTC. This gives the protein CASSSSGPQYEQYF.